Listed below are T cell receptor beta chains from one sample, sequenced in a study of blood T cell repertoires in COVID-19. The table came from immunoSEQ multiplex PCR; TCRdb's copy has only in-frame clones and leaves some out. Of a few hundred thousand clones in the sample, roughly 80% were seen once. The sample comprised peripheral blood. These receptors were obtained from a woman older than 75 with acute or convalescent COVID-19. Each CDR3 is given with its conserved first and last residue. The D gene is left open where the match is weak. For some rows the clone size is stated as once, few or many, or as a class when expanded; others skip it.

once	-	TRBV29-1	TRBJ2-1	TGCAGCGCTACAGGGTCCTACAATGAGCAGTTCTTC	CSATGSYNEQFF
-	TRBD2	TRBV25-1	TRBJ2-1	TGTGCCAGCAGTGATTACCTCACTGGGGGGGTCTCCTACAATGAGCAGTTCTTC	CASSDYLTGGVSYNEQFF
-	-	TRBV24-1	TRBJ2-5	TGTGCCACCAGTGTCTCCATGGGGGCCCGAGAGACCCAGTACTTC	CATSVSMGARETQYF
-	TRBD2	TRBV27	TRBJ2-2	TGTGCCAGCAGTTTACTAGCGGGAGGGCCTAATACCGGGGAGCTGTTTTTT	CASSLLAGGPNTGELFF
-	TRBD1	TRBV7-2	TRBJ1-3	TGTGCCAGCAGCGCTACGTTGACAGGGCGGGGAAACACCATATATTTT	CASSATLTGRGNTIYF
-	-	TRBV20-1	TRBJ1-6	TGCAGTGCTAGAGTGGGGGGACCCCTCCACTTT	CSARVGGPLHF
few	-	TRBV3-1/TRBV3-2	TRBJ1-1	TGTGCCAGCAGCCAAGAATCAAAGAACACTGAAGCTTTCTTT	CASSQESKNTEAFF
-	TRBD1	TRBV10-3	TRBJ1-2	TGTGCCATCGAGGGGGCGCCCCGCTATGGCTACACCTTC	CAIEGAPRYGYTF
-	TRBD1	TRBV5-8	TRBJ2-7	TGTGCCAGCAGCGACAGGGACGTCCTCGAGCAGTACTTC	CASSDRDVLEQYF
-	-	TRBV5-1	TRBJ2-3	TGCGCCAGCACGTTTAGGGTCGGCGGGAGCACAGATACGCAGTATTTT	CASTFRVGGSTDTQYF
-	-	TRBV11-2	TRBJ2-5	TGTGCCAGCAGGCCTTATGGGGAGGCAGAGACCCAGTACTTC	CASRPYGEAETQYF
-	TRBD1	TRBV5-6	TRBJ1-4	TGTGCCAGCAGCCCAGTAGCCGGGACAGGGGCTGAAAAACTGTTTTTT	CASSPVAGTGAEKLFF
-	-	TRBV3-1/TRBV3-2	TRBJ1-2	TGTGCCAGCAGCCAAGATAGCGGCTACACCTTC	CASSQDSGYTF
-	-	TRBV19	TRBJ1-4	TGTGCCAGTAGTATCCGCGGTGGTAATGAAAAACTGTTTTTT	CASSIRGGNEKLFF
once	-	TRBV6-5	TRBJ1-2	TGTGCCAGCAGTTACCCCTTGACTAGGGGACGGTATGGCTACACCTTC	CASSYPLTRGRYGYTF
-	-	TRBV18	TRBJ1-4	TGTGCCAGCTCACCATTAGCAGGGAATAATGAAAAACTGTTTTTT	CASSPLAGNNEKLFF
-	-	TRBV18	TRBJ1-2	TGTGCCAGCTCACCAATTCCAACCCGGGGGTCCCCCTATGGCTACACCTTC	CASSPIPTRGSPYGYTF
few	TRBD1	TRBV19	TRBJ2-2	TGTGCCATCCTCATAAGGGGACAGCCGAACACCGGGGAGCTGTTTTTT	CAILIRGQPNTGELFF
-	-	TRBV7-2	TRBJ1-3	TGTGCCAGCAGCTTAGGGAGCTCTGGAAACACCATATATTTT	CASSLGSSGNTIYF
-	TRBD1	TRBV3-1/TRBV3-2	TRBJ1-1	TGTGCCAGCAGCCCACACAGGGGGCCCACCTCTGCTTTCTTT	CASSPHRGPTSAFF
-	-	TRBV5-6	TRBJ1-2	TGTGCCAGCAGCCCGATTGGGGGGGGCTCAGTCTATGGCTACACCTTC	CASSPIGGGSVYGYTF
-	TRBD2	TRBV5-8	TRBJ2-1	TGTGCCAGCAGCTTCTCTAGCGGTTACAATGAGCAGTTCTTC	CASSFSSGYNEQFF
few	-	TRBV27	TRBJ1-2	TGTGCCAGCACTTTAAACAGGGCCACTAACTATGGCTACACCTTC	CASTLNRATNYGYTF
-	TRBD1	TRBV6-5	TRBJ2-5	TGTGCCAGCAACCCTTGGAGAGGGGGCGAAGAGACCCAGTACTTC	CASNPWRGGEETQYF
-	TRBD1	TRBV10-3	TRBJ2-3	TGTGCCATCAGTGATCTGGGACAGGGGGCGAATACGCAGTATTTT	CAISDLGQGANTQYF
-	TRBD1	TRBV27	TRBJ2-7	TGTGCCAGCAGTATAGCCGGGACAGGGGTGCACGAGCAGTACTTC	CASSIAGTGVHEQYF
-	-	TRBV5-1	TRBJ2-7	TGCGCCAGCAGCGGAGGGCTAACCTACGAGCAGTACTTC	CASSGGLTYEQYF
-	-	TRBV5-8	TRBJ1-2	TGTGCCAGCAGCTTGGAAAGCGCCTCTAACTATGGCTACACCTTC	CASSLESASNYGYTF
-	-	TRBV11-2	TRBJ1-4	TGTGCCAGCAGCTTACAGCTGGGGGGTGAAAAACTGTTTTTT	CASSLQLGGEKLFF
-	TRBD2	TRBV9	TRBJ2-2	TGTGCCAGCAGCGCAGTGCTACGGGGGGGAACCGGGGAGCTGTTTTTT	CASSAVLRGGTGELFF
-	TRBD2	TRBV7-3	TRBJ2-3	TGTGCCAGCAGCCCCCAGACTAGCGGTACGCAGTATTTT	CASSPQTSGTQYF
once	-	TRBV19	TRBJ1-2	TGTGCCAGTAAAGAGGCGCAGGAGGATGGCTACACCTTC	CASKEAQEDGYTF
-	-	TRBV6-6	TRBJ2-2	TGTGCCAGCAGTTACTCCGGGGGACGTGGCACCGGGGAGCTGTTTTTT	CASSYSGGRGTGELFF
-	TRBD1	TRBV19	TRBJ1-4	TGTGCCAGCCCCACTCCGGGACAGGGTACGGAAAAACTGTTTTTT	CASPTPGQGTEKLFF
few	TRBD1	TRBV7-9	TRBJ2-5	TGTGCCAGCAGTTTCAATCGACAGGGGAGGAGGGAGACCCAGTACTTC	CASSFNRQGRRETQYF
few	TRBD2	TRBV6-6	TRBJ2-7	TGTGCCAGCAGGTCCGGACTAGCGGGATACTCCGAGCAGTACTTC	CASRSGLAGYSEQYF
-	TRBD1	TRBV7-2	TRBJ2-7	TGTGCCAGCAGCTCTTGGACAGGGGGCACCTACGAGCAGTACTTC	CASSSWTGGTYEQYF
-	-	TRBV3-1/TRBV3-2	TRBJ2-1	TGTGCCAGCAGCCAAGTGTCTGATGAGCAGTTCTTC	CASSQVSDEQFF
-	-	TRBV30	TRBJ1-4	TGTGCCTGGAGTGTACTTCTGACAGCGAATGAAAAACTGTTTTTT	CAWSVLLTANEKLFF
-	TRBD1	TRBV10-2	TRBJ1-1	TGCGCCAGCAGTGAATTGGACAGGGGTACTGCTGAAGCTTTCTTT	CASSELDRGTAEAFF
-	-	TRBV7-3	TRBJ1-2	TGTGCCAGCAGCTCAAATGGGGGCGCAGGCTATGGCTACACCTTC	CASSSNGGAGYGYTF
-	-	TRBV9	TRBJ1-5	TGTGCCAGCAGCGTGGGAGGAGAAGGAAGCAATCAGCCCCAGCATTTT	CASSVGGEGSNQPQHF